The entry that follows covers one T cell receptor beta chain sequence. Its specificity is unknown. The CDR3 runs 14 residues. The ends were cut back, 6 bases at V and 9 bases at J, with 20 bases in the middle. The V gene's germline CDR1 is MNHEY and CDR2 SMNVEV (reference sequence). This table comes from immunoSEQ multiplex PCR, and its TCRdb copy is limited to in-frame clones, with some not included. The data show roughly 70,000 clones, 86% seen once. The data stem from a study of OX40 agonist ivuxolimab in advanced cancers. Study outcomes and limitations: Determination of antigen specificity was not performed for the expanded peripheral T cells.

The sample was CD4+ or CD8+ T cells sorted from blood, taken in a trial of the OX40 agonist ivuxolimab. The chain is built from TRBV27 and TRBJ1-2; D ambiguous. This TCR came from an adult with an advanced solid tumor such as melanoma, head and neck, liver or kidney cancer. The CDR3 region has the DNA TGTGCCAGCAGACAAAGTACTAGCGGATATAGCTACACCTTC. Its protein product is CASRQSTSGYSYTF.